This TCR beta chain was captured in a study of T cells in Graves' hyperthyroidism and ophthalmopathy. What was amplified from RNA transcripts were TCR beta CDR3 regions. TCR CDR3 regions were first amplified by RT-PCR with HTBI primers. In TCRdb, the multiplex PCR reads were re-called with MiXCR into one record per CDR3 protein. The sample yields 350,000 to 400,000 distinct CDR3 sequences, under 20% seen once. V was shortened by 4 bases and J by 0 bases, with 13 bases between the two germline ends. CDR3 length: 16 amino acids. From germline, CDR1 is SGHRS and CDR2 YFSETQ. This clonotype showed up just a few times.

The chain recombines TRBV5-1 with TRBJ1-4; maybe TRBD1 (6 bases). The origin of this receptor is a woman aged 18-29 years with Graves' hyperthyroidism. The sequenced sample consisted of blood. The CDR3 is CASSPGTSATNEKLFF. CDR3 sequence (DNA): TGCGCCAGCAGCCCGGGGACATCTGCAACTAATGAAAAACTGTTTTTT. The whole variable domain, filled in from reference TRBV5-1 and TRBJ1-4, reads KAGVTQTPRYLIKTRGQQVTLSCSPISGHRSVSWYQQTPGQGLQFLFEYFSETQRNKGNFPGRFSGRQFSNSRSEMNVSTLELGDSALYLCASSPGTSATNEKLFFGSGTQLSVL.